The clone carrying this T cell receptor beta chain was found a few times. The sample belongs to a study of shared clonotypes between healthy human individuals. CDR1 is MNHEY and CDR2 is SMNVEV in the germline V gene (reference sequence). V was pared by 5 bases and J by 4 bases, with 9 bases between. There are 13 residues in the CDR3. The repertoire was sequenced with immunoSEQ multiplex PCR; TCRdb's copy has only in-frame clones and lacks some. The sample carries about 510,000 clones, roughly 78% recorded once. This clonotype originated in a woman aged 40 to 55 in good health. Some clones in this sample may be carry-over from other donors' samples. The chain is built from TRBV27 and TRBJ1-5; no clear D gene. Sequencing used PBMCs. CDR3 sequence: CASSRYGNQPQHF. Here the CDR3 DNA reads TGTGCCAGCAGTCGGTACGGGAATCAGCCCCAGCATTTT.